One sample yielded the 20 T cell receptor beta chains listed below, sequenced in a study of tumor-infiltrating lymphocytes in primary liver carcinoma. TCR beta cDNA came from roughly 450 ng total RNA, primed with a constant-region primer. Three rounds of nested multiplex PCR with slightly modified ARM-PCR produced TCR beta libraries. In the first two PCR rounds, TRBV1-TRBV30 forward primers were paired with a C-beta reverse primer, and each round lasted roughly 10 cycles. TCRdb analysed the multiplex PCR reads with MiXCR anew, one entry per CDR3 protein. This table has fewer than 110,000 distinct CDR3 sequences, 55% to 80% appearing once. Total RNA and DNA came together from around 20-30 mg of bulk tissue without cell sorting. Sample: liver tumor tissue from sampling region 2. Stated subset: tumor region T2, inferior pole. The source of these receptors is a woman aged 55 to 70 with primary liver carcinoma and hepatitis B virus infection.

This clonotype was observed a handful of times. The chain employs TRBV7-3 and TRBJ2-1, with 7 bases identical to TRBD2. V shed 0 bases, J shed 2 bases, and the junction held 13 bases outside the gene matches. The CDR3 contains 19 residues. Per germline, CDR1 SGHTA and CDR2 FQGTGA. The CDR3 here is CASSLTPPERGGAYNEQFF. In nucleotides, the CDR3 is TGTGCCAGCAGCTTAACGCCCCCCGAGCGGGGCGGAGCCTACAATGAGCAGTTCTTC. Supplemented by reference TRBV7-3 and TRBJ2-1, the full variable domain reads GAGVSQTPSNKVTEKGKYVELRCDPISGHTALYWYRQSLGQGPEFLIYFQGTGAADDSGLPNDRFFAVRPEGSVSTLKIQRTERGDSAVYLCASSLTPPERGGAYNEQFFGPGTRLTVL.

As to this clonotype: One end of the junction varies from germline; a read error may be responsible. The V call is TRBV4-1, the J call TRBJ2-7, with D tentatively TRBD2 (5 bases). Germline V CDR1 and CDR2: MGHRA, YSYEKL. This CDR3 spans 13 amino acids. CDR3 nucleotides: TGCGCCAGCAGGCAAGATCGGGGTCAGTGGCAGTACTTC. This gives the protein CASRQDRGQWQYF.

This clonotype was counted many times. The chain combines TRBV14 with TRBJ2-3; 9 bases line up with TRBD2. The CDR3 contains 16 residues. Germline CDR1 SGHDN, CDR2 FVKESK. The ends lost 4 bases at V and 2 bases at J; junction bases unmatched: 7. The CDR3 spells CASSPVAGAITDTQYF. DNA of the CDR3: TGTGCCAGCAGCCCTGTAGCGGGAGCCATCACAGATACGCAGTATTTT.

With regard to this clonotype: With a much larger clone just one base away, this may be a read error. CDR3 sequence: CASILAGANVLTF. In nucleotides, the CDR3 is TGTGCCAGCATTCTTGCTGGGGCCAACGTCCTGACTTTC. The V and J genes are TRBV27 and TRBJ2-6; D unclear. CDR3 length: 13 residues. Germline V gives CDR1 MNHEY, CDR2 SMNVEV (reference sequence). V gave up 7 bases and J gave up 2 bases, with 6 bases separating them.

This clonotype was found many times. The chain employs TRBV11-3 and TRBJ2-7; TRBD2 matches at 8 bases. Germline CDR1 and CDR2: SGHNT and YENEEA. This CDR3 has 18 residues. The ends lost 0 bases at V and 0 bases at J; junction bases unmatched: 10. CDR3 DNA: TGTGCCAGCAGCTTAGAGAGGGCGGGAGGCCACAGCTCCTACGAGCAGTACTTC. This sequence encodes CASSLERAGGHSSYEQYF.

In the case of this clonotype: Mismatch with germline at one junction end may stem from a read error. This sequence joins TRBV11-2 and TRBJ2-2; 7 bases line up with TRBD2. CDR1 is SGHAT, CDR2 FQNNGV, per germline. This CDR3 contains 14 residues. In nucleotides, the CDR3 is TGTGCCAGCAGCTCTGGACCTGCAAGCGGGGAGCTGTTTTTC. Protein sequence: CASSSGPASGELFF.

This clonotype was observed a handful of times. This may be a read error, as it is one base from a much larger clone. This sequence joins TRBV10-2 and TRBJ2-7, with D maybe TRBD2 (7 bases). The CDR3 extends over 18 amino acids. V was shortened by 7 bases and J by 0 bases, with 25 bases between the two germline ends. The germline gives CDR1 WSHSY, CDR2 SAAADI. The CDR3 region is CASTGGAARSKNSYEQYF. CDR3 nucleotides: TGCGCCAGCACTGGGGGGGCCGCTCGCTCTAAGAACTCCTACGAGCAGTACTTC.

Many counts were recorded for this clonotype. One junction end does not reproduce the germline sequence, and a read error may be involved. DNA of the CDR3: TGCGCCCTTAGACCCGGCGGTACCTATGGCTACACCTTC. This gives the protein CALRPGGTYGYTF. V usage is TRBV28 and J usage is TRBJ1-2; D is undetermined. Germline values: CDR1 MDHEN, CDR2 SYDVKM. The length of the CDR3 is 13 residues.

Concerning this clonotype: A junction end diverges from the germline sequence, so it may reflect a read error. V usage is TRBV11-2 and J usage is TRBJ2-3; TRBD2 agrees at 10 bases. The CDR3 is 20 amino acids. Germline values: CDR1 SGHAT, CDR2 FQNNGV. CDR3 region: CTSSLDLSGLAGEGIDTQYF. The DNA for the CDR3 is TGTACCAGTAGCTTAGATCTAAGTGGGCTAGCGGGAGAAGGGATAGATACGCAGTATTTT.

CDR3 sequence: CSVGGVGGESSYNEQFF. The DNA for the CDR3 is TGCAGCGTTGGAGGGGTCGGCGGGGAGAGCTCTTACAATGAGCAGTTCTTC. The rearrangement links TRBV29-1 to TRBJ2-1, with D possibly TRBD2 on 6 matching bases. The ends were cut back, 4 bases at V and 4 bases at J, with 23 bases in the middle. The germline CDR1 and CDR2 sequences are SQVTM and ANQGSEA. The CDR3 totals 17 residues.

The genes are TRBV12-3 or TRBV12-4 and TRBJ2-1, with no clear D. The length of the CDR3 is 11 residues. The V end was cut by 4 bases, the J end by 13 bases, with 11 bases between. The CDR3 DNA reads TGTGCCAGCAGTTGGGGTAGTGCACAGTTCTTC. Amino acids: CASSWGSAQFF.

This chain connects TRBV11-2 to TRBJ2-7, with 7 bases fitting TRBD2. The V segment lost 2 bases and the J segment 11 bases; nucleotides outside the gene matches: 9. Looked up from germline, CDR1 is SGHAT and CDR2 is FQNNGV. This CDR3 spans 13 amino acids. The CDR3 loop reads CASSLTGGSEKYF. The DNA of the CDR3 is TGTGCCAGCAGCTTAACTGGCGGGAGCGAAAAGTACTTC.

This clonotype was seen only once. Relative to the germline gene, one junction end is altered; a read error may explain this. The chain links TRBV6-1 to TRBJ2-7; D possibly matches TRBD1 or TRBD2 (5 bases each). There are 14 residues in the CDR3. Germline CDR1 is MNHNS and CDR2 is SASEGT. CDR3 sequence: CASIEAFEGYEQYF. The CDR3 DNA reads TGTGCCAGCATCGAAGCTTTCGAGGGGTACGAGCAGTATTTC.

For this clonotype: Since no conserved phenylalanine or tryptophan closes the CDR3, a read error is the likely cause. The chain combines TRBV7-9 with TRBJ2-1, with D perhaps assigned TRBD1 or TRBD2 (6 bases each). The germline gives CDR1 SEHNR, CDR2 FQNEAQ (reference sequence). The CDR3 contains 14 residues. V dropped 1 base and J dropped 4 bases, with 8 bases sitting between them. CDR3 bases: TGTGCCAGCAGCTTAGAGGGGGGTTACAATGAGCAGTTCTCC. It encodes CASSLEGGYNEQFS.

This clonotype came up many times. V and J are TRBV7-8 and TRBJ1-1; possible D gene TRBD1, 6 bases. The CDR3 spans 14 residues. Germline CDR1 SGHVS, CDR2 FQNEAQ. V lost 3 bases and J lost 1, with 9 bases in between. Written as DNA, the CDR3 is TGTGCCAGCAGCTTGCGGGGGGCGAACACTGAAGCTTTCTTT. It yields the protein CASSLRGANTEAFF.

This clonotype appeared many times. The chain couples TRBV29-1 to TRBJ1-2; TRBD1 is a possible D gene (6 bases). Germline CDR1 is SQVTM and CDR2 is ANQGSEA. This CDR3 has 14 residues. Between the trimmed V and J ends, which lost 3 bases and 5 bases, there was a span of 16 bases. CDR3 residues: CSVEPRRGSYGYTF. The CDR3 nucleotides read TGCAGCGTTGAGCCCCGGAGGGGGTCTTATGGCTACACCTTC. Variable domain in full (rest from reference TRBV29-1 and TRBJ1-2): SAVISQKPSRDICQRGTSLTIQCQVDSQVTMMFWYRQQPGQSLTLIATANQGSEATYESGFVIDKFPISRPNLTFSTLTVSNMSPEDSSIYLCSVEPRRGSYGYTFGSGTRLTVV.

Regarding this clonotype: Being one base from a much bigger clone, this may be a read error. The chain uses TRBV5-1 and TRBJ2-3; the D gene is possibly TRBD2 (5 bases). Germline V gene lookup returns CDR1 SGHRS and CDR2 YFSETQ. The CDR3 has 14 amino acids. The chain's CDR3 is CARSFGGEGDTQYF. The CDR3 region has the DNA TGCGCCAGAAGCTTCGGAGGAGAAGGAGATACGCAGTATTTT.

This clonotype appeared a few times. A junction boundary mismatches the germline segment, possibly from a read error. The CDR3 spells CVSRSSGYSGGLTDTQYF. The CDR3 DNA is TGTGTCAGCAGAAGCAGCGGCTATAGCGGGGGACTCACAGATACGCAGTATTTT. The V gene is TRBV28, the J gene TRBJ2-3; 9 bases agree with TRBD2. Looked up from germline, CDR1 is MDHEN and CDR2 is SYDVKM. The CDR3 contains 18 residues.

A word on this clonotype: A much larger clone differs from this one at a single base, so this may be a read error. V and J are TRBV5-1 and TRBJ2-7; TRBD1 matches at 8 bases. The CDR3 is 15 residues long. Germline CDR1 reads SGHRS; CDR2 reads YFSETQ. V was pared by 3 bases and J by 4 bases, with 9 bases of the junction left unmatched. CDR3 nucleotide sequence: TGCGCCAGCAGCTCTGCTCTGGGACAGGATTACGAGCAGTACTTC. Translation: CASSSALGQDYEQYF.

This clonotype was picked up many times. The V gene is TRBV9, the J gene TRBJ1-6; the D is unclear. The CDR3 consists of 12 residues. Deletions cut 2 bases from V and 5 bases from J, with 2 bases between. CDR1 SGDLS and CDR2 YYNGEE come from the germline V gene. DNA for the CDR3: TGTGCCAGCAGCGTCGATAATTCACCCCTCCACTTT. The encoded protein is CASSVDNSPLHF.